What follows are 31 T cell receptor beta chains derived from one specimen sequenced in a study of beta chain features in type 1 diabetes (dated by TCRdb to the late 2010s). The library was obtained by the immunoSEQ multiplex PCR assay. The entire amount of isolated RNA was reverse transcribed using the High Capacity cDNA Reverse Transcription Kit, so the sequenced TCRB transcripts were expressed ones. Entries here come from immuneACCESS through TCRdb and include only in-frame sequences with V and J called. Some clones fail to appear in such tables; in the studies checked, an unresolved V gene covers under half of the shortfall, and the cause of the remainder is unknown. Present in this sample are around 500,000 clones, around 10% of which were seen just once. Of the sample, about 0.045% falls within the top ten clones. The sequenced sample consisted of naive CD4+ T cells from blood. Read against the paper, the sample's cell subset or site label means: true naive CD4+ T cells. These receptors were collected from a woman under 30 in good health.

This clone turned up a few times. This CDR3 is CASSIAAGHYYEQYF. The CDR3 DNA sequence: TGTGCCAGTAGTATAGCGGCAGGACATTACTACGAGCAGTACTTC. The chain recombines TRBV19 with TRBJ2-7, with D tentatively TRBD1 (5 bases). CDR3 size: 15 residues. Trimming stripped 1 base from V and 3 bases from J, with 13 bases between. Germline V gene lookup returns CDR1 LNHDA and CDR2 SQIVND (reference sequence).

The genes are TRBV6-1 and TRBJ2-7; D gene uncertain. CDR3 length: 14 amino acids. The V gene's germline CDR1 is MNHNS and CDR2 SASEGT. V was clipped by 1 base and J by 3 bases, with 10 bases between them. The CDR3 DNA reads TGTGCCAGCAGTGAAGGGGTTTGGGGCTACGAGCAGTACGTC. Translating it yields CASSEGVWGYEQYV.

A few counts support this clone. The chain has TRBV7-8 and TRBJ1-2; 12 nucleotides agree with TRBD1. The length of the CDR3 is 16 residues. V was clipped by 5 bases and J by 8 bases; unmatched bases: 12. Germline V gene sequence: CDR1 SGHVS, CDR2 FQNEAQ. CDR3 sequence reads: CASSPPEGQGAQGYTF. CDR3 nucleotide sequence: TGTGCCAGCAGCCCCCCCGAGGGACAGGGGGCGCAGGGCTACACCTTC.

The sample holds many counts of this clone. The chain couples TRBV7-9 to TRBJ2-4; D gene ambiguous. CDR3 size: 11 residues. CDR1 and CDR2 (germline): SEHNR, FQNEAQ (reference sequence). Trimming removed 11 bases from V and 1 base from J, with 6 bases in between. The CDR3 loop reads CAGLAKNIQYF. CDR3 coding DNA: TGTGCCGGGTTGGCCAAAAACATTCAGTACTTC.

This clone was picked up a small number of times. The chain couples TRBV5-1 to TRBJ2-3; D may be TRBD1 or TRBD2 (5 bases each). The CDR3 is 15 residues long. V lost 4 bases, J lost 4 bases, and 16 bases lay in between. Germline V gene sequence: CDR1 SGHRS, CDR2 YFSETQ. The CDR3 nucleotides read TGCGCCAGCAGCGGGACCCGGGCCGCCCCAGATACGCAGTATTTT. This gives the protein CASSGTRAAPDTQYF.

The gene calls are TRBV7-9 and TRBJ2-3, with D hard to call. Germline V gene lookup returns CDR1 SEHNR and CDR2 FQNEAQ (reference sequence). This CDR3 has 15 amino acids. V was shortened by 1 base and J by 4 bases, with 12 bases between the two germline ends. CDR3 bases: TGTGCCAGCAGCTTAGACACGGCGAGATCAGATACGCAGTATTTT. Its translation is CASSLDTARSDTQYF.

This chain uses TRBV15 with TRBJ1-4, with D possibly being TRBD1 (6 bases). CDR1 LNHNV and CDR2 YYDKDF come from the germline V gene (reference sequence). CDR3 length: 15 residues. Trimming left V 5 bases short and J 0 bases short, with 10 bases between. CDR3 region: CATSGGQSTNEKLFF. The CDR3 DNA reads TGTGCCACCAGCGGAGGACAGTCAACTAATGAAAAACTGTTTTTT.

This rearrangement joins TRBV30 to TRBJ1-5; D gene ambiguous. With 2 bases removed from V and 2 bases from J, the gap between germline ends came to 10 bases. CDR1 is GTSNPN and CDR2 is SVGIG in the germline V gene (reference sequence). The CDR3 runs to 14 residues. In nucleotides, the CDR3 is TGTGCCTGGAGTCCCAGTACTGGCAATCAGCCCCAGCATTTT. It codes for CAWSPSTGNQPQHF.

This clone was counted only a few times. CDR3 nucleotides: TGTGCCAGCAGTTTCGGGGTTGCGGAAACAAACACCATATATTTT. Encoded protein: CASSFGVAETNTIYF. J is TRBJ1-3 and V is TRBV9; no clear D. This CDR3 is built from 15 residues. Per the germline V gene, CDR1 is SGDLS and CDR2 is YYNGEE. V was cut by 5 bases and J by 6 bases, with 18 bases left in between.

The V and J genes are TRBV2 and TRBJ2-5, with D perhaps TRBD2 (6 bases). V was trimmed by 7 bases and J by 2 bases, leaving 11 bases between them. Germline V gives CDR1 SNHLY, CDR2 FYNNEI. The CDR3 sequence is 13 residues long. Here the CDR3 DNA reads TGTGCCAGCACTAGGGGACTTCAAGAGACCCAGTACTTC. It codes for CASTRGLQETQYF.

This chain joins TRBV7-9 and TRBJ1-2, with D possibly TRBD1 on 6 matching bases. The CDR3 sequence is 11 residues long. Trimming left V 5 bases short and J 8 bases short, with 9 bases between. Germline V gene lookup returns CDR1 SEHNR and CDR2 FQNEAQ (reference sequence). DNA of the CDR3: TGTGCCAGCAGCACAGGGATGGGCTACACCTTC. It specifies CASSTGMGYTF.

With regard to this clone: The same CDR3 arises from other DNA sequences in this sample as well. The chain is built from TRBV7-9 and TRBJ2-3; TRBD1 agrees at 8 bases. This CDR3 is built from 14 residues. Germline V gene data show CDR1 as SEHNR and CDR2 as FQNEAQ (reference sequence). V shed 3 bases and J 6 bases; nucleotides not matched to a gene: 5. CDR3 sequence (DNA): TGTGCCAGCAGCTTGACAGGGGCGGCGGATACGCAGTATTTT. This gives the protein CASSLTGAADTQYF.

This clone was seen a handful of times. Other nucleotide sequences in the sample specify the same CDR3. This sequence joins TRBV5-1 and TRBJ2-3; D perhaps matches TRBD2 (5 bases). Germline CDR1 and CDR2: SGHRS and YFSETQ. The CDR3 spans 14 residues. Trimming took 2 bases from V and 3 from J, leaving 10 bases between them. The CDR3 region has the DNA TGCGCCAGCAGCTTCGGCGGGTCAACAGATACGCAGTATTTT. Its translation is CASSFGGSTDTQYF. The full variable domain, with the rest looked up from reference TRBV5-1 and TRBJ2-3, is KAGVTQTPRYLIKTRGQQVTLSCSPISGHRSVSWYQQTPGQGLQFLFEYFSETQRNKGNFPGRFSGRQFSNSRSEMNVSTLELGDSALYLCASSFGGSTDTQYFGPGTRLTVL.

This clone has just a few counts. At one boundary the junction diverges from the germline segment, which might be a read error. Within the sample, other DNA sequences also encode this same CDR3. The chain is built from TRBV9 and TRBJ1-1, with a weak D call TRBD1 (6 bases). This CDR3 comprises 15 residues. The germline gives CDR1 SGDLS, CDR2 YYNGEE. CDR3 in DNA: TGTGCAAGCAGCGCACGGGACACATTGAACACTGAAGCTTTCTTT. It specifies CASSARDTLNTEAFF. Complete variable domain (other parts from reference TRBV9 and TRBJ1-1): DSGVTQTPKHLITATGQRVTLRCSPRSGDLSVYWYQQSLDQGLQFLIQYYNGEERAKGNILERFSAQQFPDLHSELNLSSLELGDSALYFCASSARDTLNTEAFFGQGTRLTVV.

V gene TRBV7-2 combines with J gene TRBJ1-1; 9 nucleotides match TRBD1. The CDR3 has 14 residues. Germline loops: CDR1 SGHTA, CDR2 FQGNSA. Trimming cost V 5 bases and J 6 bases; bases outside gene matches: 7. The CDR3 sequence is CASSRDRDVAEAFF. The DNA of the CDR3 is TGTGCCAGCAGCAGGGACAGGGATGTCGCTGAAGCTTTCTTT.

The chain joins TRBV6-5 to TRBJ1-1; D ambiguous. This CDR3 contains 13 residues. V was clipped by 1 base and J by 2 bases, with 5 bases between them. Germline V gives CDR1 MNHEY, CDR2 SVGAGI. This CDR3 is CASSYFENTEAFF. CDR3 bases: TGTGCCAGCAGTTACTTCGAAAACACTGAAGCTTTCTTT.

V usage is TRBV27 and J usage is TRBJ2-7; D remains ambiguous. V was cut by 9 bases and J by 1 base, with 16 bases left in between. This CDR3 spans 14 amino acids. Looked up from germline, CDR1 is MNHEY and CDR2 is SMNVEV (reference sequence). As DNA, the CDR3 is TGTGCCAGACTTTCCCCGCAGGCATCCTACGAGCAGTACGTC. Translated: CARLSPQASYEQYV.

This chain joins TRBV9 and TRBJ2-3; 9 positions match TRBD2. The V and J ends lost 3 bases and 4 bases, in that order; junction bases with no gene match: 15. CDR3 length equals 18 residues. CDR1 is SGDLS, CDR2 YYNGEE, per germline. The CDR3 nucleotides are TGTGCCAGCAGCGCGGGACAGTTTAGCGGGAGTGGAGCAGATACGCAGTATTTT. Its translation: CASSAGQFSGSGADTQYF.

This clone was seen a few times. This chain uses TRBV7-9 with TRBJ1-2, with unresolved D. The V and J ends lost 3 bases and 8 bases respectively, with 13 bases between them. CDR3 length equals 13 residues. Germline V lookup: CDR1 SEHNR, CDR2 FQNEAQ (reference sequence). CDR3 protein: CASSLEREGGYTF. The CDR3 DNA reads as TGTGCCAGCAGCTTGGAAAGGGAGGGAGGCTACACCTTC.

This clone has just a few counts. Other DNA sequences from this sample encode an identical CDR3 as well. The rearrangement joins TRBV7-2 to TRBJ2-7; D remains unclear. Germline values: CDR1 SGHTA, CDR2 FQGNSA. The CDR3 contains 11 residues. The V and J ends lost 3 bases and 3 bases respectively, with 3 bases between them. The CDR3 DNA follows: TGTGCCAGCAGCTTCCTCTACGAGCAGTACTTC. It specifies CASSFLYEQYF.

This clone turned up a few times. Other DNA sequences from this sample encode an identical CDR3 as well. This chain joins TRBV7-2 and TRBJ2-5; D is ambiguous. This CDR3 region has 14 residues. In germline, CDR1 is SGHTA, CDR2 FQGNSA. The V and J ends lost 0 bases and 5 bases respectively, with 10 bases between them. CDR3 loop: CASSLAGIGETQYF. The CDR3 region has the DNA TGTGCCAGCAGCTTAGCTGGTATCGGGGAGACCCAGTACTTC.

This chain joins TRBV27 and TRBJ1-2; D gene unclear. Germline V gives CDR1 MNHEY, CDR2 SMNVEV (reference sequence). Trimming cost V 2 bases and J 4 bases, with 8 bases left between them. The CDR3 length is 13 residues. CDR3 amino acids: CASSLRPVYGYTF. In DNA, the CDR3 is TGTGCCAGCAGTTTACGCCCAGTCTATGGCTACACCTTC.

Only a few counts were recorded for this clone. This chain joins TRBV30 and TRBJ1-2; weak D call: TRBD1 (5 bases). V was cut by 1 base and J by 7 bases, with 25 bases left in between. Germline values: CDR1 GTSNPN, CDR2 SVGIG (reference sequence). The CDR3 extends over 17 amino acids. Here the CDR3 DNA reads TGTGCCTGGAGTGCCCTTTACGGGCAGGGTCTTCTTGGTGGCTACACCTTC. This codes for CAWSALYGQGLLGGYTF. Looking up the rest from reference TRBV30 and TRBJ1-2 gives the full variable domain: SQTIHQWPATLVQPVGSPLSLECTVEGTSNPNLYWYRQAAGRGLQLLFYSVGIGQISSEVPQNLSASRPQDRQFILSSKKLLLSDSGFYLCAWSALYGQGLLGGYTFGSGTRLTVV.

The chain couples TRBV7-9 to TRBJ2-1; 7 positions agree with TRBD2. Germline loops: CDR1 SEHNR, CDR2 FQNEAQ (reference sequence). With 0 bases clipped from V and 14 bases from J, the junction kept 10 bases outside the gene matches. This CDR3 comprises 14 residues. The CDR3 region has the DNA TGTGCCAGCAGCTTAGCGGCGGCCGGGACTAATAAGTTCTTC. Amino acid sequence: CASSLAAAGTNKFF.

V gene TRBV4-2 combines with J gene TRBJ2-2, with 12 bases fitting TRBD2. CDR1 is LGHNA, CDR2 YNFKEQ, per germline. CDR3 length: 16 amino acids. The V and J ends lost 3 bases and 3 bases, in that order; junction bases with no gene match: 2. CDR3 amino acids: CASSQLAGGDTGELFF. CDR3 bases: TGTGCCAGCAGCCAGCTAGCGGGAGGGGACACCGGGGAGCTGTTTTTT.

Details on this clone: Other DNA sequences in this specimen translate into the identical CDR3. The rearrangement links TRBV6-5 to TRBJ2-5, with D unclear. The ends were cut back, 3 bases at V and 5 bases at J, with 7 bases in the middle. From germline, CDR1 is MNHEY and CDR2 SVGAGI. There are 12 residues in the CDR3. The CDR3 here is CASSYSGETQYF. In nucleotides, the CDR3 is TGTGCCAGCAGTTATAGTGGGGAGACCCAGTACTTC.

Of note for this clone: Other DNA sequences of this sample code for an identical CDR3. The DNA for the CDR3 is TGTGCCAGCAGCGTCACATCCTACAATGAGCAGTTCTTC. It translates to CASSVTSYNEQFF. This chain links TRBV7-2 with TRBJ2-1; no definite D call. Germline assignment: CDR1 SGHTA and CDR2 FQGNSA. The ends were cut back, 5 bases at V and 1 base at J, with 6 bases in the middle. This CDR3 spans 13 amino acids.

The chain carries TRBV5-6 and TRBJ2-1, with 8 bases matching TRBD2. After removal of 0 bases from V and 1 base from J, the junction contained 0 bases not matched to a gene. This CDR3 is 15 amino acids long. Germline CDR1 is SGHDT and CDR2 is YYEEEE. The CDR3 reads CASSLVAGSYNEQFF. Written as DNA, the CDR3 is TGTGCCAGCAGCTTGGTAGCGGGATCCTACAATGAGCAGTTCTTC.

This clone was seen a few times. The V and J genes are TRBV10-3 and TRBJ2-3, with no clear D. This CDR3 spans 11 amino acids. The germline gives CDR1 ENHRY, CDR2 SYGVKD. V was shortened by 4 bases and J by 4 bases, with 3 bases between the two germline ends. CDR3: CAISGPDTQYF. The CDR3 coding sequence is TGTGCCATCAGTGGTCCAGATACGCAGTATTTT.

The chain employs TRBV2 and TRBJ2-1, with 8 nucleotides matching TRBD1. With 6 bases clipped from V and 6 bases from J, the junction kept 4 bases outside the gene matches. Germline V gene sequence: CDR1 SNHLY, CDR2 FYNNEI. The CDR3 is 13 amino acids. This CDR3 reads CASSATGVNEQFF. Written as DNA, the CDR3 is TGTGCCAGCAGCGCGACAGGGGTCAATGAGCAGTTCTTC.

The chain recombines TRBV19 with TRBJ1-2; no firm D call. Germline values: CDR1 LNHDA, CDR2 SQIVND (reference sequence). The CDR3 sequence is 15 residues long. Trimming stripped 5 bases from V and 4 bases from J, with 17 bases between. The CDR3 here is CASSPAIGGFYGYTF. CDR3 nucleotide sequence: TGTGCCAGTAGTCCGGCTATCGGAGGTTTCTATGGCTACACCTTC.